This T cell receptor beta chain was profiled in a study of blood T cell repertoires in COVID-19. The wider study: PBMCs, B-cell-depleted T cells, or T cells provided the cDNA or gDNA that made up the material.

This clone was detected only once. Germline assignment: CDR1 SGHTA and CDR2 FQGTGA. The CDR3 is 13 amino acids. As handled by the study authors: Amplification of reference gene primers provided the estimated nucleated cell counts. Clones were sequenced by immunoSEQ multiplex PCR, and TCRdb holds only the in-frame ones, with some missing. V and J calls and clone size are given by that table; D and trimming were obtained from the DNA. This table holds under 300,000 clones, around 87% found once. Material for sequencing was peripheral blood. This chain links TRBV7-3 with TRBJ1-1; perhaps TRBD1 as D (5 bases). The TCR originated in a woman aged 70-85 years with active or convalescent COVID-19. The DNA of the CDR3 is TGTGCACTCTCCCAGGGTGCAGGCACTGAAGCTTTCTTT. Amino acids: CALSQGAGTEAFF.